These 17 T cell receptor beta chains were sequenced from one sample in a study of CD8+CD57+ T cells in acquired aplastic anemia. Individuals selected for sequencing had exhibited CD8+CD57+ cell expansion on flow cytometry. Template material for TCR beta VDJ and CDR3 profiling consisted of genomic DNA. Using its own MiXCR run on the reads, TCRdb lists one record per CDR3 protein. The sample yields 210,000 or so distinct CDR3 sequences, almost 50% seen once. The sample was sorted CD4+, CD8+, or CD8+CD57+ T cells (not recorded which) from PBMCs. The receptor set was obtained from a human donor with aplastic anemia.

This clonotype was counted many times. The rearrangement joins TRBV6-5 to TRBJ2-2, with D possibly TRBD2 on 6 matching bases. The CDR3 runs 17 residues. The ends were cut back, 6 bases at V and 0 bases at J, with 17 bases in the middle. Germline CDR1 is MNHEY and CDR2 is SVGAGI. The CDR3 spells CASRYQGLATNTGELFF. The CDR3 DNA sequence: TGTGCCAGCAGATATCAGGGCCTAGCGACGAACACCGGGGAGCTGTTTTTT.

Notes on this clonotype: Sequence at one end of the junction differs from germline and may be a read error. This sequence joins TRBV24-1 and TRBJ1-2; D not resolved. The germline V gene has CDR1 KGHDR and CDR2 SFDVKD. This CDR3 is 14 amino acids long. The CDR3 sequence: CASSEVRWVEGYTF. In DNA form, the CDR3 reads TGTGCCAGCAGTGAGGTTAGATGGGTCGAAGGCTACACCTTC.

This clonotype was found a few times. V gene TRBV29-1 combines with J gene TRBJ1-5, with D perhaps TRBD1 (5 bases). CDR1 and CDR2 from the germline V gene are SQVTM and ANQGSEA. This CDR3 region has 12 residues. V was cut by 6 bases and J by 0 bases, with 6 bases left in between. This CDR3 is CSVGHSNQPQHF. The CDR3 DNA follows: TGCAGCGTCGGACATAGCAATCAGCCCCAGCATTTT.

CDR3 sequence reads: CSAFSEITDTQYF. Written as DNA, the CDR3 is TGCAGTGCTTTCTCAGAAATCACAGATACGCAGTATTTT. This sequence joins TRBV20-1 and TRBJ2-3, with no clear D. This CDR3 region has 13 residues. The germline V and J ends were trimmed by 5 bases and 2 bases, with 11 bases remaining between them. Germline V gene sequence: CDR1 DFQATT, CDR2 SNEGSKA (reference sequence).

In its sample, this clonotype was seen a few times. DNA for the CDR3: TGTGCCAGCAGGGTTCCGGGACAGGGGAACGGGGAGCTGTTTTTT. Amino acids: CASRVPGQGNGELFF. The gene calls are TRBV6-1 and TRBJ2-2; 10 bases agree with TRBD1. Germline loops: CDR1 MNHNS, CDR2 SASEGT. The CDR3 is made up of 15 amino acids. Trimming removed 6 bases from V and 7 bases from J; junction bases left unmatched: 8.

This chain uses TRBV2 with TRBJ1-2; weak D call: TRBD1 (6 bases). Germline values: CDR1 SNHLY, CDR2 FYNNEI. V lost 0 bases and J 8 bases, leaving 16 bases between the germline ends. The CDR3 covers 15 residues. CDR3 coding DNA: TGTGCCAGCAGTGAAGCGCCGGGGGGGCGGGAAGGCTACACCTTC. It encodes CASSEAPGGREGYTF.

The chain carries TRBV15 and TRBJ1-5; D possibly corresponds to TRBD1 (6 bases). Looked up from germline, CDR1 is LNHNV and CDR2 is YYDKDF (reference sequence). CDR3 length equals 14 residues. Trimming took 4 bases from V and 3 from J, leaving 10 bases between them. This CDR3 is CATSKTGNNQPQHF. The CDR3, as DNA: TGTGCCACCAGCAAAACAGGGAACAATCAGCCCCAGCATTTT. Supplemented by reference TRBV15 and TRBJ1-5, the full variable domain reads DAMVIQNPRYQVTQFGKPVTLSCSQTLNHNVMYWYQQKSSQAPKLLFHYYDKDFNNEADTPDNFQSRRPNTSFCFLDIRSPGLGDTAMYLCATSKTGNNQPQHFGDGTRLSIL.

This clonotype appeared a few times. The V gene is TRBV6-1, the J gene TRBJ1-3; D not resolved. The V and J ends lost 0 bases and 0 bases respectively, with 6 bases between them. CDR3 length equals 15 residues. Germline V gene lookup returns CDR1 MNHNS and CDR2 SASEGT. In DNA, the CDR3 is TGTGCCAGCAGTGAAGCCCGCAGCTCTGGAAACACCATATATTTT. It is translated as CASSEARSSGNTIYF.

The V gene is TRBV25-1, the J gene TRBJ2-3; 11 positions agree with TRBD2. The ends lost 5 bases at V and 5 bases at J; junction bases unmatched: 6. Looked up from germline, CDR1 is MGHDK and CDR2 is SYGVNS. The CDR3 covers 15 residues. CDR3 amino acids: CASSSSGGAGDTQYF. The CDR3 DNA reads as TGTGCCAGCAGTAGTAGCGGGGGGGCTGGAGATACGCAGTATTTT.

This clonotype showed up just a few times. The CDR3 is CASMPSGSTDTQYF. CDR3 DNA: TGTGCCAGCATGCCTAGCGGGTCGACAGATACGCAGTATTTT. This chain links TRBV6-2 or TRBV6-3 with TRBJ2-3, with TRBD2 identical over 8 bases. The germline gives CDR1 MNHEY, CDR2 SVGEGT. The CDR3 extends over 14 amino acids. After removal of 7 bases from V and 3 bases from J, the junction contained 6 bases not matched to a gene.

The V gene is TRBV16, the J gene TRBJ2-7; 7 bases match TRBD2. This CDR3 is 12 amino acids long. Trimming took 6 bases from V and 5 from J; bases not matched to a gene: 4. Germline loops: CDR1 KGHSY, CDR2 FQNENV. The CDR3 reads CASRTAGHEQYV. The DNA for the CDR3 is TGTGCCAGCAGGACAGCGGGGCACGAGCAGTACGTC.

The chain has TRBV3-1 and TRBJ1-2; possibly TRBD1 for D (5 bases). Germline V gene sequence: CDR1 LGHDT, CDR2 YNNKEL (reference sequence). The CDR3 is 13 amino acids. V lost 1 base, J lost 12 bases, and 15 bases lay in between. The CDR3 DNA reads as TGTGCCAGCAGCCAAGGGGGAGGGACTGGAAACACCTTC. As protein: CASSQGGGTGNTF.

The table lists this clonotype with many counts. The rearrangement joins TRBV27 to TRBJ1-5; 7 bases align to TRBD1. The germline V gene encodes CDR1 MNHEY and CDR2 SMNVEV (reference sequence). The CDR3 is made up of 15 amino acids. V shed 6 bases, J shed 6 bases, and the junction held 11 bases outside the gene matches. The DNA of the CDR3 is TGTGCCAGCAGACCGTATGACAGGGCCGGTCAGCCCCAGCATTTT. This gives the protein CASRPYDRAGQPQHF.

Note on this clonotype: A read error is possible here, since a much larger clone lies one base away. The chain carries TRBV19 and TRBJ1-6; D is uncertain. Germline loops: CDR1 LNHDA, CDR2 SQIVND (reference sequence). This CDR3 spans 17 amino acids. CDR3 coding DNA: TGTGCCAGTAGTATAGAGTCCAGGAGCTCCTATAATTCACCCCCCCACTTT. Its protein product is CASSIESRSSYNSPPHF. The full variable domain, completed using reference TRBV19 and TRBJ1-6, is DGGITQSPKYLFRKEGQNVTLSCEQNLNHDAMYWYRQDPGQGLRLIYYSQIVNDFQKGDIAEGYSVSREKKESFPLTVTSAQKNPTAFYLCASSIESRSSYNSPPHFGNGTRLTVT.

The sample holds many counts of this clonotype. The chain is built from TRBV7-3 and TRBJ1-2; a weak D match, TRBD1 (6 bases). The CDR3 has 17 residues. V was clipped by 1 base and J by 2 bases, with 17 bases between them. CDR1 is SGHTA, CDR2 FQGTGA, per germline. CDR3 in amino acids: CASSLKAGAGANYGYTF. The CDR3 DNA is TGTGCCAGCAGCTTAAAAGCTGGTGCGGGGGCCAACTATGGCTACACCTTC.

The chain couples TRBV7-8 to TRBJ2-5; possible D gene TRBD2, 6 bases. Germline V gives CDR1 SGHVS, CDR2 FQNEAQ. The CDR3 has 16 residues. Trimming took off 5 bases at V and 5 bases at J, with 21 bases between the two ends. The CDR3 DNA reads as TGTGCCAGCAGCCCACGCCCTTCGGGAGCCTACGAGACCCAGTACTTC. Protein product: CASSPRPSGAYETQYF.

This clonotype was observed at least ten times. The chain uses TRBV5-8 and TRBJ2-1; 7 nucleotides agree with TRBD1. V shed 1 base and J 4 bases; nucleotides not matched to a gene: 5. This CDR3 has 15 amino acids. CDR1 SGHTS and CDR2 YDEGEE come from the germline V gene. CDR3 DNA sequence: TGTGCCAGCAGCTTGCGTACGACAGGGTACAATGAGCAGTTCTTC. Translation: CASSLRTTGYNEQFF. The full variable domain, its missing parts supplied by reference TRBV5-8 and TRBJ2-1, is EAGVTQSPTHLIKTRGQQATLRCSPISGHTSVYWYQQALGLGLQFLLWYDEGEERNRGNFPPRFSGRQFPNYSSELNVNALELEDSALYLCASSLRTTGYNEQFFGPGTRLTVL.